These 25 T cell receptor beta chains were all obtained from the same sample, sequenced in a study of CD4 T cells in relation to SARS-CoV-2 and coronaviruses. Using immunoSEQ multiplex PCR, the repertoire was profiled, and TCRdb retains in-frame clones only, with some absent. The top ten clones hold roughly 22% of a sample with 38,000 or so clones, approximately 80% of them seen once. No cognate antigen is known for these TCRs. The sample comprised memory CD4+ T cells from PBMCs, cultured in vitro. Receptors were obtained from an adult with COVID-19.

CDR3 sequence: CASSPLADLSYNEQFF. CDR3 bases: TGTGCCAGTAGTCCACTAGCGGATCTCTCCTACAATGAGCAGTTCTTC. The rearrangement joins TRBV19 to TRBJ2-1; 8 positions match TRBD2. This CDR3 region has 16 residues. Germline CDR1 and CDR2: LNHDA and SQIVND (reference sequence). After removal of 5 bases from V and 0 bases from J, the junction contained 6 bases not matched to a gene.

The chain employs TRBV5-4 and TRBJ2-5; tentative D call: TRBD1 (6 bases). The germline V and J ends were trimmed by 0 bases and 0 bases, with 9 bases remaining between them. Germline CDR1 reads SGHNT; CDR2 reads YYREEE (reference sequence). The CDR3 extends over 15 amino acids. CDR3 sequence: CASSLAGQYQETQYF. CDR3 bases: TGTGCCAGCAGCTTGGCAGGACAGTACCAAGAGACCCAGTACTTC.

The V call is TRBV6-1, the J call TRBJ2-7, with TRBD1 as a possible D gene (7 bases). The length of the CDR3 is 14 residues. V lost 1 base, J lost 8 bases, and 15 bases lay in between. Germline CDR1 reads MNHNS; CDR2 reads SASEGT. The CDR3 sequence is CASSEVGGGPQQYF. In nucleotides, the CDR3 is TGTGCCAGCAGTGAAGTAGGAGGGGGCCCCCAGCAGTACTTC.

The CDR3 region has the DNA TGTGCCTGGACAGGGCGTAATGAGCAGTTCTTC. Translated, it gives CAWTGRNEQFF. The chain recombines TRBV30 with TRBJ2-1, with D possibly matching TRBD1 (5 bases). The ends were cut back, 4 bases at V and 7 bases at J, with 8 bases in the middle. CDR1 and CDR2 from the germline V gene are GTSNPN and SVGIG (reference sequence). The CDR3 extends over 11 amino acids. The whole variable domain, remainder taken from reference TRBV30 and TRBJ2-1, is SQTIHQWPATLVQPVGSPLSLECTVEGTSNPNLYWYRQAAGRGLQLLFYSVGIGQISSEVPQNLSASRPQDRQFILSSKKLLLSDSGFYLCAWTGRNEQFFGPGTRLTVL.

The chain combines TRBV10-3 with TRBJ2-7, with 8 bases fitting TRBD1. The CDR3 has 13 residues. V was pared by 6 bases and J by 4 bases, with 5 bases of the junction left unmatched. In germline, CDR1 is ENHRY, CDR2 SYGVKD. The CDR3 reads CAISRQGSYEQYF. The CDR3 DNA reads as TGTGCCATCAGCCGACAGGGGAGTTACGAGCAGTACTTC.

The chain links TRBV7-9 to TRBJ2-3, with 9 bases that match TRBD2. The CDR3 contains 19 residues. In germline, CDR1 is SEHNR, CDR2 FQNEAQ (reference sequence). The J segment lost 5 bases and the V segment lost 4 bases, leaving 19 bases of the junction unmatched. The chain's CDR3 is CASSSEIAGEFLTRDTQYF. The CDR3 nucleotides read TGTGCCAGCAGCTCCGAGATAGCGGGAGAATTCCTAACCCGAGATACGCAGTATTTT.

The gene calls are TRBV7-9 and TRBJ1-1, with unresolved D. CDR1 SEHNR and CDR2 FQNEAQ come from the germline V gene (reference sequence). CDR3 length equals 14 residues. The V end lost 7 bases, the J end lost 1 base, and 13 bases lay between the germline ends. The CDR3 region has the DNA TGTGCCAGCACCACGATGTTAGGGAACACTGAAGCTTTCTTT. Translation gives CASTTMLGNTEAFF.

This chain links TRBV11-2 with TRBJ1-4, with 7 nucleotides matching TRBD1. CDR1 and CDR2 (germline): SGHAT, FQNNGV. V shed 5 bases, J shed 8 bases, and the junction held 5 bases outside the gene matches. This CDR3 comprises 13 residues. The chain's CDR3 is CASSIYRGEKLFF. CDR3 DNA: TGTGCCAGCAGCATCTACAGGGGAGAAAAACTGTTTTTT.

The chain links TRBV3-1 (or the pseudogene TRBV3-2) to TRBJ2-7; possible D gene TRBD2, 6 bases. V dropped 4 bases and J dropped 7 bases, with 11 bases sitting between them. CDR1 and CDR2 (germline): LGHDT, YNNKEL (reference sequence). This CDR3 is 12 amino acids long. CDR3 DNA sequence: TGTGCCAGCAGCCGGGGGGAGGAAGAGCAGTACTTC. The encoded protein is CASSRGEEEQYF.

This clone was observed a few times. This chain links TRBV30 with TRBJ2-2, with a tentative D call TRBD1 (6 bases). Germline assignment: CDR1 GTSNPN and CDR2 SVGIG (reference sequence). V was clipped by 2 bases and J by 6 bases, with 16 bases between them. The CDR3 is 15 residues long. This chain's CDR3 is CAWSTPGHRSGELFF. For the CDR3, the DNA is TGTGCCTGGAGTACCCCGGGACATCGGTCCGGGGAGCTGTTTTTT.

CDR3: CASSRVRGDEQFF. In DNA form, the CDR3 reads TGTGCCAGCTCACGTGTGAGAGGCGATGAGCAGTTCTTC. The rearrangement joins TRBV18 to TRBJ2-1, with D unclear. The CDR3 has 13 residues. V lost 4 bases and J 8 bases, leaving 12 bases between the germline ends. In germline, CDR1 is KGHSH, CDR2 LQKENI. Using reference TRBV18 and TRBJ2-1 for the parts outside the CDR3, the full variable domain is NAGVMQNPRHLVRRRGQEARLRCSPMKGHSHVYWYRQLPEEGLKFMVYLQKENIIDESGMPKERFSAEFPKEGPSILRIQQVVRGDSAAYFCASSRVRGDEQFFGPGTRLTVL.

The chain employs TRBV6-6 and TRBJ2-1, with D maybe TRBD2 (5 bases). The germline CDR1 and CDR2 sequences are MNHNY and SVGAGI (reference sequence). Trimming took 4 bases from V and 5 from J, leaving 18 bases between them. The CDR3 totals 16 residues. CDR3: CASSFRASSGNNEQFF. In DNA form, the CDR3 reads TGTGCCAGCAGTTTTCGGGCTAGCTCGGGAAACAATGAGCAGTTCTTC.

The chain carries TRBV12-3 or TRBV12-4 and TRBJ2-1, with D unresolved. V shed 6 bases and J shed 8 bases, with 14 bases lying between them. The CDR3 is 13 residues long. In DNA form, the CDR3 reads TGTGCCAGCAGAGAGACCTGGGCCGATGAGCAGTTCTTC. This gives the protein CASRETWADEQFF.

The chain uses TRBV5-1 and TRBJ1-2; a possible D gene is TRBD1 (5 bases). CDR3 length: 13 residues. Germline V CDR1 and CDR2: SGHRS, YFSETQ. V lost 2 bases and J 5 bases, leaving 10 bases between the germline ends. CDR3 residues: CASSFQGEYGYTF. CDR3 nucleotide sequence: TGCGCCAGCAGCTTTCAGGGAGAATATGGCTACACCTTC. Complete variable domain (other parts from reference TRBV5-1 and TRBJ1-2): KAGVTQTPRYLIKTRGQQVTLSCSPISGHRSVSWYQQTPGQGLQFLFEYFSETQRNKGNFPGRFSGRQFSNSRSEMNVSTLELGDSALYLCASSFQGEYGYTFGSGTRLTVV.

This clone came up a few times. The J gene is TRBJ2-5, the V gene TRBV25-1, with TRBD2 identical over 11 bases. This CDR3 has 16 amino acids. Losses at the gene ends were 2 bases for V and 4 bases for J; bases not matched to a gene: 6. Germline V gene sequence: CDR1 MGHDK, CDR2 SYGVNS. CDR3 nucleotide sequence: TGTGCCAGCAGTGAACCGGGACTAGCGGTTCGAGAGACCCAGTACTTC. Translation: CASSEPGLAVRETQYF.

The chain has TRBV6-5 and TRBJ2-7, with D unresolved. This CDR3 is built from 14 residues. The germline V gene has CDR1 MNHEY and CDR2 SVGAGI. V was cut by 7 bases and J by 0 bases, with 13 bases left in between. The CDR3 nucleotides read TGTGCCAGCAAGTTACTTGGATACTCCTACGAGCAGTACTTC. Amino acid sequence: CASKLLGYSYEQYF.

The chain couples TRBV28 to TRBJ2-1; TRBD1 matches at 9 bases. The CDR3 loop spans 15 amino acids. CDR1 and CDR2 from the germline V gene are MDHEN and SYDVKM. J gave up 7 bases and V 6 bases, and 10 bases lay outside the gene matches. CDR3 coding DNA: TGTGCCAGCAGCCGTGGGGGGACAGGGAGGAATGAGCAGTTCTTC. It translates to CASSRGGTGRNEQFF.

The chain links TRBV21-1 to TRBJ1-5. TRBV21-1 counts as a pseudogene. The CDR3 totals 14 residues. CDR3 region: CASSKVCGRQPQHF. DNA for the CDR3: TGTGCCAGCAGCAAAGTCTGCGGGAGACAGCCCCAGCATTTT.

The V and J genes are TRBV5-1 and TRBJ2-1; unclear D gene. CDR1 and CDR2 (germline): SGHRS, YFSETQ. Deletions cut 3 bases from V and 2 bases from J, with 12 bases between. CDR3 length: 15 residues. In DNA form, the CDR3 reads TGCGCCAGCAGCTCAGACCCAGTGCCCTACAATGAGCAGTTCTTC. Encoded protein: CASSSDPVPYNEQFF.

V and J are TRBV2 and TRBJ2-3; D remains unclear. Trimming shortened V by 6 bases and J by 2 bases, and 6 bases separated the two germline ends. Germline values: CDR1 SNHLY, CDR2 FYNNEI. The CDR3 loop spans 12 amino acids. The DNA of the CDR3 is TGTGCCAGCAGGGGTCTCACAGATACGCAGTATTTT. The encoded protein is CASRGLTDTQYF.

The chain uses TRBV28 and TRBJ1-2; D is unclear. From germline, CDR1 is MDHEN and CDR2 SYDVKM. V shed 6 bases and J shed 2 bases, with 22 bases lying between them. The CDR3 spans 17 residues. The chain's CDR3 is CASRRLWNMVENYGYTF. CDR3 nucleotide sequence: TGTGCCAGCAGGCGACTATGGAATATGGTCGAGAACTATGGCTACACCTTC.

This clone was observed a handful of times. This chain links TRBV10-3 with TRBJ2-3, with TRBD2 matching 14 bases. This CDR3 has 17 amino acids. The V and J ends lost 4 bases and 5 bases, in that order; junction bases with no gene match: 8. Looked up from germline, CDR1 is ENHRY and CDR2 is SYGVKD. CDR3 nucleotides: TGTGCCATCAGTGGGAGGGGACTAGCGGGAGCCGGAGATACGCAGTATTTT. The encoded protein is CAISGRGLAGAGDTQYF.

J is TRBJ2-1 and V is TRBV28; 7 nucleotides align to TRBD2. After removal of 9 bases from V and 8 bases from J, the junction contained 13 bases not matched to a gene. The CDR3 extends over 14 amino acids. Germline loops: CDR1 MDHEN, CDR2 SYDVKM. The CDR3: CASGLGGSGYEQFF. CDR3 nucleotides: TGTGCCAGTGGTCTCGGCGGGAGTGGTTATGAGCAGTTCTTC.

The chain links TRBV18 to TRBJ2-7; a possible D gene is TRBD2 (6 bases). Germline lookup yields CDR1 KGHSH and CDR2 LQKENI. The CDR3 loop spans 15 amino acids. Trimming left V 6 bases short and J 3 bases short, with 18 bases between. CDR3 sequence (DNA): TGTGCCAGCTCCGACGGGTCTAGCGATAACTACGAGCAGTACTTC. Residues: CASSDGSSDNYEQYF.

Of note for this clone: Germline is not matched at one junction end, which may reflect a read error. This sequence joins TRBV27 and TRBJ2-2, with D tentatively TRBD2 (5 bases). This CDR3 is 15 amino acids long. In germline, CDR1 is MNHEY, CDR2 SMNVEV (reference sequence). CDR3 amino acids: CASREPLLRSRGAVF. The CDR3 DNA reads as TGTGCCAGCAGGGAACCTCTCCTGAGGTCCCGGGGAGCTGTTTTT.